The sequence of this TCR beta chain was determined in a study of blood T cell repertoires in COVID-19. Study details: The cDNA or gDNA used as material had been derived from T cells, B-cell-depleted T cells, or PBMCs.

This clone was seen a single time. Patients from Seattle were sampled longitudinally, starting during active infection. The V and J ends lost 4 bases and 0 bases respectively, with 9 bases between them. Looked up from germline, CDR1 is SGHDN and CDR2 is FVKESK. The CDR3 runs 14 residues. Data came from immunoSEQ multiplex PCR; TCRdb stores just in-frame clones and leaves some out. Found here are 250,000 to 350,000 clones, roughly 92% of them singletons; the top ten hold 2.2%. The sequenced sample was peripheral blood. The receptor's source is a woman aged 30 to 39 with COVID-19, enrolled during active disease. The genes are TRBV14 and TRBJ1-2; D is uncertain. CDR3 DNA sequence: TGTGCCAGCAGCCCCTATCACGCTAACTATGGCTACACCTTC. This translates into CASSPYHANYGYTF. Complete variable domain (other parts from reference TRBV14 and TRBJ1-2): EAGVTQFPSHSVIEKGQTVTLRCDPISGHDNLYWYRRVMGKEIKFLLHFVKESKQDESGMPNNRFLAERTGGTYSTLKVQPAELEDSGVYFCASSPYHANYGYTFGSGTRLTVV.